This T cell receptor (beta chain) was profiled in a study of human T cells and chemical hapten exposure. Study-level background: Read at 6 days, the patch tests placed 0.01% DPC on the upper back.

Notes on this clonotype: Its target is not known.

From the RACE reads, TCRdb called clonotypes with MiXCR, one entry per CDR3 protein. Here the sample spans 150,000 to 200,000 distinct CDR3 sequences, 28% being singletons. Time point indicated: patch test 3, about 24 weeks after DPC sensitization. As for treatment: therapeutic diphenylcyclopropenone sensitization with weekly scalp DPC. Each donor was an alopecia patient between 18 and 70 years of age who qualified for DPC. Study-level results: Alopecia affecting every donor means their immune response may not match healthy people's. TCRs at high frequency, those above 1 in 1000, did not change with DPC sensitization.

Germline values: CDR1 LGHDT, CDR2 YNNKEL (reference sequence). This CDR3 region has 17 residues. Between the trimmed V and J ends, which lost 2 bases and 3 bases, there was a span of 17 bases. Specimen: whole blood, collected in connection with sensitization to the hapten diphenylcyclopropenone (DPC). The chain links TRBV3-1 to TRBJ2-4, with D possibly matching TRBD2 (5 bases). The receptor comes from a young woman with alopecia areata. Some clones in this sample may be carry-over from other donors' samples. The DNA of the CDR3 is TGTGCCAGCAGCCAAATCGTAGGAGCGGAATACAAAAACATTCAGTACTTC. As protein: CASSQIVGAEYKNIQYF. The complete variable domain, with remaining parts taken from reference TRBV3-1 and TRBJ2-4, reads DTAVSQTPKYLVTQMGNDKSIKCEQNLGHDTMYWYKQDSKKFLKIMFSYNNKELIINETVPNRFSPKSPDKAHLNLHINSLELGDSAVYFCASSQIVGAEYKNIQYFGAGTRLSVL.